This TCR beta chain stems from a study of T cell responses to AZD1222 COVID-19 vaccine. Sequencing was performed with immunoSEQ multiplex PCR; in TCRdb, only in-frame clones are kept and a portion is missing. This table holds about 150,000 clones, more than 85% found once. Trimming left V 3 bases short and J 4 bases short, with 18 bases between. CDR1 and CDR2 (germline): KGHSH, LQKENI. The length of the CDR3 is 16 residues. Study-wide results and caveats: Clonal diversity may have been underestimated, and the donors were mostly white British, with more females than males.

This clone was seen just once. Its antigen is still unknown. This chain connects TRBV18 to TRBJ1-2; D gene uncertain. The sequencing used peripheral blood, collected after recovery from COVID-19. The receptor's source is an adult who had recovered from COVID-19. The CDR3 spells CASSPKLGLDLYGYTF. CDR3 bases: TGTGCCAGCTCACCTAAGCTCGGCCTCGACCTCTATGGCTACACCTTC.